This TCR beta chain was sequenced in a study of T cells after yellow fever vaccination. The study's findings and limits: The booster saw the reappearance of most primary-vaccination clones (roughly 95% CD4, about 90% CD8). Researchers cautioned that FACS-sorted repertoires could harbor abundant clonotypes contaminating from the bulk population.

Regarding this clonotype: Its specificity is unknown.

One entry per CDR3 protein, called by TCRdb with MiXCR from the 5' RACE reads. The sample carries around 610,000 distinct CDR3 sequences, roughly 13% recorded once. Sequencing was performed on PBMCs, taken on the day of the yellow fever booster vaccination. This sequence was found in a man aged 25-40 years who received the YFV17D yellow fever vaccine.

DNA of the CDR3: TGTGCCAGCAGCCCCCCGGAGGGCTTGACTGCCATATATTTT. Amino acid sequence: CASSPPEGLTAIYF. The V and J genes are TRBV9 and TRBJ1-3; D unresolved. V lost 4 bases and J lost 11, with 19 bases in between. CDR1 and CDR2 from the germline V gene are SGDLS and YYNGEE. The CDR3 consists of 14 residues.